This record concerns one T cell receptor beta chain sequence. The data are from a study of blood T cell repertoires in COVID-19. Assay: immunoSEQ multiplex PCR; the TCRdb copy retains only in-frame clones and omits some. The table includes 170,000 or so clones, 90% detected once. V gave up 5 bases and J gave up 6 bases, with 14 bases separating them. The CDR3 runs to 14 residues. The germline CDR1 and CDR2 sequences are MDHEN and SYDVKM. V usage is TRBV28 and J usage is TRBJ1-5; the D gene is possibly TRBD1 (5 bases). Sequenced material: peripheral blood. This receptor was identified in a man aged 45-65 years with acute or convalescent COVID-19. As DNA, the CDR3 is TGTGCCAGCAGTACCCAGGGAGGCGTTCAGCCCCAGCATTTT. It is translated as CASSTQGGVQPQHF.